This T cell receptor (beta chain) was captured by sequencing in a study of beta chain features in type 1 diabetes. There are a few counts of this clone. Antigen unknown. Germline trimming cut 4 bases from V and 7 bases from J; bases unmatched to any gene: 18. The CDR3 totals 17 residues. The V gene's germline CDR1 is SQVTM and CDR2 ANQGSEA. Per donor, one heparinised blood draw averaged about 100 mL. The isolated RNA, all of it, was reverse transcribed, so expressed TCRB transcripts were what got sequenced. Libraries were prepared by immunoSEQ multiplex PCR; TCRdb keeps only in-frame clonotypes and omits some of them. The sample has under 250,000 clones; approximately 14% are singletons. Study results and caveats: TCRB CDR3 length was moderately but significantly reduced in all four CD4+ subsets of Type 1 diabetes patients. A potential influence of HLA type upon TCRB rearrangement remained unresolved herein.

V usage is TRBV29-1 and J usage is TRBJ1-4; 7 nucleotides align to TRBD1. This TCR was sampled from a woman in her thirties or forties in good health. The specimen sequenced was naive CD4+ T cells from blood. As DNA, the CDR3 is TGCAGCGTTGCTTGGAGTCCGGACAGGCTCAGGATTGAAAAACTGTTTTTT. This translates into CSVAWSPDRLRIEKLFF.